This T cell receptor (beta chain) was retrieved from a study of T cell changes during pregnancy in multiple sclerosis (dated by TCRdb to the late 2010s). For the wider study: The study looked at changes in the T cell repertoire across pregnancy in women with multiple sclerosis.

The CDR3 has 17 amino acids, counting the end cysteine and phenylalanine. Just CDR3 DNA is preserved here, 51 bases in frame from base 1. The germline V gene encodes CDR1 SGDLS and CDR2 YYNGEE. Trimming takes 4 bases off V and 3 bases off J; junction bases not matched to a gene: 12. For this clone: No antigen is known for it. Base qualities are not provided; no much larger clone lies one nucleotide away.

The library was made by the immunoSEQ multiplex PCR assay. The table was pulled from immuneACCESS by TCRdb, which kept in-frame rearrangements only. Such tables lose some clones; where checked, under half of the loss comes from unresolved V genes, and the rest has no known cause. Recorded for this sample are around 99,000 clones; about nine tenths of them occurred a single time. Over 0.65% of the sample goes to the ten largest clones. The sample consisted of peripheral blood, taken in the third trimester of pregnancy. The sequence was obtained from a female donor in good health, enrolled as a control in a pregnancy study. Recombination joined TRBV9 with TRBJ2-2, with 7 central nucleotides matching TRBD1. Here the CDR3 is given as CASSRDRQGGYTGELFF. The DNA sequence is TGTGCCAGCAGCCGGGATAGACAGGGCGGGTACACCGGGGAGCTGTTTTTT.